The source of this T cell receptor (beta chain) is a study of blood T cell repertoires in COVID-19. In the study overall: Acute and convalescent COVID-19 specimens originated in the United States, Italy and Spain. Nucleic acid was either cDNA or gDNA, and it came from T cells, B-cell-depleted T cells, or PBMCs.

Seattle researchers signed up patients amid active infection and tracked them longitudinally. Authors' data handling: Counts of nucleated cells, estimated from reference gene primer amplification, were obtained. The data were produced by immunoSEQ multiplex PCR, yet TCRdb's version contains in-frame clones alone and is incomplete. V and J calls plus clone size are reproduced from that table; the DNA served to infer D and trimming. The table records about 130,000 clones, approximately 85% of them present only once. Germline CDR1 is SGHNT and CDR2 is YYREEE (reference sequence). This CDR3 is 15 amino acids long. Trimming cost V 5 bases and J 4 bases, with 18 bases left between them.

V is TRBV5-4 and J is TRBJ2-5; D possibly corresponds to TRBD2 (7 bases). The sample consisted of peripheral blood. This receptor was identified in a man between 25 and 39 years old with COVID-19, enrolled during active disease. The CDR3, as DNA: TGTGCCAGCAGACGCCGGGGGGCCAAGGTAGAGACCCAGTACTTC. Protein: CASRRRGAKVETQYF.